This T cell receptor (beta chain) is from a study of response to subunit inactivated influenza vaccine. The V and J ends lost 4 bases and 0 bases, in that order; junction bases with no gene match: 6. Germline values: CDR1 DFQATT, CDR2 SNEGSKA (reference sequence). The CDR3 consists of 15 residues. TCRdb reprocessed the RT-PCR reads via MiXCR and lists one record per CDR3 protein. The sample includes around 300,000 distinct CDR3 sequences, around 22% of them seen just once. The rearrangement uses TRBV20-1 and TRBJ1-5, with 7 bases lining up with TRBD1. This receptor was taken from a man between 50 and 75 years old who received an inactivated influenza vaccine. The specimen comprised PBMCs from blood, sampled 21 months after vaccination. The CDR3 sequence: CSATWGQYSNQPQHF. For the CDR3, the DNA is TGCAGTGCTACCTGGGGACAGTATAGCAATCAGCCCCAGCATTTT.